This TCR beta chain was sequenced during a study of blood T cell repertoires in COVID-19. Across the study: Acute and convalescent COVID-19 samples came from the United States, Italy and Spain. The cDNA or gDNA used as material had been derived from T cells, B-cell-depleted T cells, or PBMCs.

The V gene's germline CDR1 is SGHKS and CDR2 YYEKEE (reference sequence). This CDR3 region has 18 residues. V gave up 4 bases and J gave up 5 bases, with 27 bases separating them. Original analysis: Estimation of nucleated cell counts relied on the amplification of reference gene primers. The protocol was immunoSEQ multiplex PCR, while the TCRdb copy is restricted to in-frame clones and leaves out a portion. The V and J calls and the clone size are those of that table, but D and trimming were determined from the DNA. Of hundreds of thousands of clones detected, about three quarters appear once; the ten largest clones hold around 3.4%.

The TCR sequence derives from a woman aged 80 or over with acute or convalescent COVID-19. The chain uses TRBV5-5 and TRBJ1-2; no reliable D call. Material for sequencing was peripheral blood. The CDR3 nucleotides read TGTGCCAGCAGCCCCCTCCCCGCGGGCAGAGGAGGACTATATGGCTACACCTTC. Its translation: CASSPLPAGRGGLYGYTF. Full variable domain (rest looked up from reference TRBV5-5 and TRBJ1-2): DAGVTQSPTHLIKTRGQQVTLRCSPISGHKSVSWYQQVLGQGPQFIFQYYEKEERGRGNFPDRFSARQFPNYSSELNVNALLLGDSALYLCASSPLPAGRGGLYGYTFGSGTRLTVV.